This TCR beta chain was captured in a study of T cell responses to AZD1222 COVID-19 vaccine (dated by TCRdb to the early 2020s). With respect to the entire study: AZD1222 recipients given second doses at about 4 weeks or at about 12 weeks were pooled, since spike-specific TCR depth and breadth were not found to differ between the two schedules. TCR sequencing covered about 230 trial participants: 200 to 220 given two doses of AZD1222 and 26 given two doses of MenACWY control vaccine. Trial participants were enrolled into age subgroups of 18-55, 56-69 and 70-plus years, which contained about 150, 28 and 57 TCR-sequenced participants, respectively. On the study overall, not on this receptor specifically: Only 5 to 7 AZD1222 recipients were SARS-CoV-2 seropositive at baseline, limiting conclusions about previously exposed vaccinees. Participants were mostly white British, with more females than males. The authors suggested clonal diversity may have been underestimated. The 56-69-year group was small, and its depth increase did not reach significance, likely because of low power. CD4 TCRs associated with the vaccine covered the entire spike protein, and the dominant responses were in regions 160-218 and 743-854. Epitopes outside the regions mutated in the B.1.351 and B.1.1.7 variants were reportedly recognized by nearly half of the unique spike-specific TCRs. Because no day 14 peak-response samples were available, repertoires were characterized only after the peak T cell response. Spike-specific TCR breadth and depth rose significantly after two AZD1222 doses compared with day 0 and with MenACWY recipients.

The time point label, read with the paper, signifies: baseline before first vaccination. Vaccinee samples came from UK trials COV001 and COV002, including a single-blind randomized controlled phase 2/3 trial of AZD1222 (ChAdOx1 nCoV-19) in healthy adults. For TCRbeta chain sequencing, PBMC samples were collected from trial participants at day 0 and at day 28 after the second dose. Taken from the germline V gene, the CDR1 and CDR2 loops are SNHLY and FYNNEI. Spanning cysteine to phenylalanine, the CDR3 consists of 13 amino acids. Only the CDR3 region is kept as DNA, spanning 39 bases read in frame from base 1. The trim is 3 bases for V and 5 bases for J, with a gap of 10 bases between the germline ends. The CDR3 regions of human TCRbeta chains were analyzed by immunosequencing. In the authors' own workflow: Repertoire TCRs were matched against a reference library of SARS-CoV-2-specific TCRs generated with the MIRA antigen-specificity platform. Breadth meant the fraction of unique TCRs that were SARS-CoV-2-associated, whereas depth meant the fraction of total T cells that were SARS-CoV-2-associated. Each spike-specific TCR was assigned to its reactive spike region and to a CD4 or CD8 class using the MIRA data. Log10-transformed breadth and depth values were compared by one-way ANOVA with Sidak's multiple comparisons tests. TCRdb provides this immuneACCESS table in a form limited to in-frame rearrangements. Some clones are lacking; in checked studies, under half of them reflect an unresolved V gene, and why the rest are absent is not known. V and J calls and clone size are given by that table; D and trimming were obtained from the DNA. This sample is represented by under 95,000 clones; roughly nine tenths of them were singletons. Of the sample, around 3% is held by the ten largest clones.

Note on this clone: Its cognate antigen has yet to be identified. Base qualities are not provided; no much larger clone lies one nucleotide away.

The rearranged segments are TRBV2 and TRBJ2-5, with TRBD1 as a weak D call on 6 bases. The specimen comprised peripheral blood, sampled on day 0 of AZD1222 vaccination. The sequence came from an adult in good health. The CDR3: CASSEGARETQYF. The bases are TGTGCCAGCAGTGAGGGGGCGCGGGAGACCCAGTACTTC.